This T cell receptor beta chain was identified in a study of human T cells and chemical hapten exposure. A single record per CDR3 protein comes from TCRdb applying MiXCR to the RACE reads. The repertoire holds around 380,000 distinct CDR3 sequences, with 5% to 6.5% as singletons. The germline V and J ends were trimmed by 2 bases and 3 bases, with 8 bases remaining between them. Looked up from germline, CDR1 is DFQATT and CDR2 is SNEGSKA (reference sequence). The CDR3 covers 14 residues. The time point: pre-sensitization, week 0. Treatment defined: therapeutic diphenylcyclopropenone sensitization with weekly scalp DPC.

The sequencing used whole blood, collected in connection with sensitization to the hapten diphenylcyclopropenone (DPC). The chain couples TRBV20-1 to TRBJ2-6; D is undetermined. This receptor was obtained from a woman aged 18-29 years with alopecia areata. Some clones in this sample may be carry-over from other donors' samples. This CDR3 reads CSARSSGGANVLTF. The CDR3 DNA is TGCAGTGCTAGAAGCTCCGGTGGGGCCAACGTCCTGACTTTC.